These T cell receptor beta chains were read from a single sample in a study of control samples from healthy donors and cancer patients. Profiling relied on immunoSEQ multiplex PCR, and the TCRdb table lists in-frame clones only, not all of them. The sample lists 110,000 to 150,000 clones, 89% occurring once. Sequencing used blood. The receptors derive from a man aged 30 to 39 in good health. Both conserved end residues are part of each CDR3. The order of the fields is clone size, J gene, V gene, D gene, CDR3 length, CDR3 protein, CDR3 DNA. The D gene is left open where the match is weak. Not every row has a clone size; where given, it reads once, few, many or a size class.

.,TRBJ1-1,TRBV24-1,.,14,CATSDTTGNTEAFF,TGTGCCACCAGTGATACGACAGGGAACACTGAAGCTTTCTTT
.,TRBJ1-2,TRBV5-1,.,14,CASSLGGQSYGYTF,TGCGCCAGCAGCTTGGGGGGCCAATCCTATGGCTACACCTTC
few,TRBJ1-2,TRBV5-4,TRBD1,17,CASSNGGTGELSSGYTF,TGTGCCAGCAGCAACGGGGGGACAGGGGAGCTTTCTTCTGGCTACACCTTC
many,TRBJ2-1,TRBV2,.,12,CASSEASESGFF,TGTGCCAGCAGTGAAGCCAGTGAATCAGGGTTCTTC
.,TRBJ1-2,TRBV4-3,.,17,CASSQDWSDQNNYGYTF,TGCGCCAGCAGCCAAGATTGGTCGGATCAAAATAACTATGGCTACACCTTC
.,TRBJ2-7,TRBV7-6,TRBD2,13,CASSPQGAGEQYF,TGTGCCAGCAGCCCCCAGGGAGCGGGGGAGCAGTACTTC
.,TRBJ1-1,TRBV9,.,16,CASSVGQAGVGTEAFF,TGTGCCAGCAGCGTAGGGCAGGCAGGGGTGGGCACTGAAGCTTTCTTT
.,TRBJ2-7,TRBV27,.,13,CASSLDSSYEQYF,TGTGCCAGCAGTTTGGACAGTTCCTACGAGCAGTACTTC
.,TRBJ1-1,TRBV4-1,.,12,CASSQANTEAFF,TGCGCCAGCAGCCAAGCTAACACTGAAGCTTTCTTT
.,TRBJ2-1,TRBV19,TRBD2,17,CASSRGLAGGLANEQFF,TGTGCCAGTAGTCGGGGACTAGCGGGAGGACTGGCCAATGAGCAGTTCTTC
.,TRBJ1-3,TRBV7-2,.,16,CASSSRQRPSGNTIYF,TGTGCCAGCAGCTCGCGACAGCGACCCTCTGGAAACACCATATATTTT
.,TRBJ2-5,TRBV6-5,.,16,CASSYFPAGREETQYF,TGTGCCAGCAGTTACTTCCCTGCGGGCAGGGAGGAGACCCAGTACTTC
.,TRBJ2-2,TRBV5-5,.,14,CASTRWGDTGELFF,TGTGCCAGCACCCGCTGGGGGGACACCGGGGAGCTGTTTTTT
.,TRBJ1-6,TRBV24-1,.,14,CATSDRSGDSPLHF,TGTGCCACCAGTGATCGGTCCGGAGATTCACCCCTCCACTTT
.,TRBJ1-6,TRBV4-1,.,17,CASSQESGSSYNSPLHF,TGCGCCAGCAGCCAAGAGTCCGGGAGCTCCTATAATTCACCCCTCCACTTT
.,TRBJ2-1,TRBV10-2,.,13,CASSDTLRGEQFF,TGCGCCAGCAGTGATACACTTCGAGGTGAGCAGTTCTTC